This T cell receptor (beta chain) was recovered during a study of shared clonotypes between healthy human individuals. Overall study: The plates for each donor numbered three CD4 naive, three CD4 memory, two CD8 naive and one CD8 memory.

In germline, CDR1 is MNHNY, CDR2 SVGAGI (reference sequence). This CDR3 comprises 15 residues. Repertoires were generated with immunoSEQ multiplex PCR, while TCRdb's copy carries only in-frame clones and drops some. The sample includes approximately 340,000 clones, under 80% of them seen just once. A note on this clone: Its antigen is unknown. Sequence at one end of the junction differs from germline and may be a read error.

General observations from the study: The sampled material consisted only of blood, and tissue repertoires are likely to differ.

This receptor was taken from a man under 40 in good health. Sequencing was done on a sample of memory CD4+ T cells sorted from blood. Subset meaning: CD45RA-negative fraction. The rearrangement uses TRBV6-6 and TRBJ1-2; perhaps TRBD1 as D (6 bases). CDR3 DNA sequence: TGTGCCAGCAGTAACTCGGCCGGGACATCCTATGGCTACACCTTC. This gives the protein CASSNSAGTSYGYTF.